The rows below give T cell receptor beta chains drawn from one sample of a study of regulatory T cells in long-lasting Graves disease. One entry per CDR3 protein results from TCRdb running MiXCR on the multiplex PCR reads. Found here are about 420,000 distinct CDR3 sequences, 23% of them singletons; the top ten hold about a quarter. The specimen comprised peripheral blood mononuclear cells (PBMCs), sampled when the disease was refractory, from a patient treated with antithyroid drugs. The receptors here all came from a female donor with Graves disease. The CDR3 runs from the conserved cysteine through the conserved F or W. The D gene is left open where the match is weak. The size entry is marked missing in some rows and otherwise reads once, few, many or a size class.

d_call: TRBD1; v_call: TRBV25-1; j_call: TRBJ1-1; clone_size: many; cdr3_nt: TGTGCCAGCAGTGTTCCAGGGGGGGGCAACGAAGCTTTCTTT; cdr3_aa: CASSVPGGGNEAFF
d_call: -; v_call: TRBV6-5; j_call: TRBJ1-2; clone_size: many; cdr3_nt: TGTGCCAGCAGTTACGGGCAGGGTGATGGCTACACCTTC; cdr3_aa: CASSYGQGDGYTF
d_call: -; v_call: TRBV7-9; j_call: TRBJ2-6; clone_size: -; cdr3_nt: TGTGCCAGCAGCTTACTAGCTGGGTGGGCTGGGGCCAACGTCCTGACTTTC; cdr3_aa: CASSLLAGWAGANVLTF
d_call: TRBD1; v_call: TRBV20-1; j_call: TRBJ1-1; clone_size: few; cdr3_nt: TGCAGTGCCAGGGGGCCCACTGAAGCTTTCTTT; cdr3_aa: CSARGPTEAFF
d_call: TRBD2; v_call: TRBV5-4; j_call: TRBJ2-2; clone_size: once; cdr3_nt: TGTGCCAGCAGCCGGGGACTAGCCTACACCGGGGAGCTGTTTTTT; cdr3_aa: CASSRGLAYTGELFF
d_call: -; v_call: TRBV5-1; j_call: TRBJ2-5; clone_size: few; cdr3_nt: TGCGCCAGCAGCATGGGCAGGGTGTACCAAGAGACCCAGTACTTC; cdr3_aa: CASSMGRVYQETQYF
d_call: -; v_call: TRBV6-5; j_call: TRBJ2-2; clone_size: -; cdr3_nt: TGTGCCAGCAGTTACGAGGGATCTGCAACCGGGGAGCTGTTTTTT; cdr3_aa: CASSYEGSATGELFF
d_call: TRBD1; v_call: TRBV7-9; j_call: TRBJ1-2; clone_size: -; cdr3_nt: TGTGCCAGCACCCACTCGGACAGGAGTAACTATGGCTACACCTTC; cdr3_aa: CASTHSDRSNYGYTF
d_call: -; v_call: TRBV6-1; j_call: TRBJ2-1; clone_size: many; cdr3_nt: TGTGCCAGCAGTGAATATGGGGGGAGCTCCTACAATGAGCAGTTCTTC; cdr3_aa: CASSEYGGSSYNEQFF
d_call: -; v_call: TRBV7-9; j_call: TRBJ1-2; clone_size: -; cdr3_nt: TGTGCCAGCAGCTTTGGTGCGCAGGCGCGATACTATGGCTACACCTTC; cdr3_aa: CASSFGAQARYYGYTF
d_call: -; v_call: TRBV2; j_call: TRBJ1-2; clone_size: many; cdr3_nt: TGTGCCAGCAGGGATCCAGGGACGGGCTACACCTTC; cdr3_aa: CASRDPGTGYTF
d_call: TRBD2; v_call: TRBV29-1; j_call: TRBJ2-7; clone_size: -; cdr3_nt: TGCAGCGTCGGGGCTAGCGGGACCTACGAGCAGTACTTC; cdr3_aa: CSVGASGTYEQYF
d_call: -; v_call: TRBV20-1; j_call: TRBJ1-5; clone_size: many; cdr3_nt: TGCAGTGCCCTGAGACTTGATAGCAATCAGCCCCAGCATTTT; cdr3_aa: CSALRLDSNQPQHF
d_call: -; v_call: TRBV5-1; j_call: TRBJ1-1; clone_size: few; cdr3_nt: TGCGCCAGCAGCTCTTCCAGGGGTAGCACTGAAGCTTTCTTT; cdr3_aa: CASSSSRGSTEAFF
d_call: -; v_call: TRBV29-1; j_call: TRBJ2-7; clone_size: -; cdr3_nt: TGCAGCGTTGAAAGGGGTAGCTACGAGCAGTACTTC; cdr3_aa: CSVERGSYEQYF
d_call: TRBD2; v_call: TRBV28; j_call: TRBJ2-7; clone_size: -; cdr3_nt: TGTGCCAGCAGTTTGGCGGGAGGAAACTACAAGCAGTACTTC; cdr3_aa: CASSLAGGNYKQYF
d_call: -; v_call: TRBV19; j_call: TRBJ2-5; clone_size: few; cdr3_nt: TGTGCCAGTAGTTCCGACAGTACGGGGCGGGCCCAGTACTTC; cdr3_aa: CASSSDSTGRAQYF
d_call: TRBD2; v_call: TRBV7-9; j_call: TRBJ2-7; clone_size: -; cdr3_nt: TGTGCCAGCAGCCTTAGCGGGAGTTACTACGAGCAGTACTTC; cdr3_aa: CASSLSGSYYEQYF
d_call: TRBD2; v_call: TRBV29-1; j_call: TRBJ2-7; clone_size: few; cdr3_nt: TGCAGCGTTGTTGGGACTAGCGGGAAAGGGTACGAGCAGTACTTC; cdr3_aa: CSVVGTSGKGYEQYF
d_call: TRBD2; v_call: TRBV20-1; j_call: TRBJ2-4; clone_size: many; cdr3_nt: TGCAGTGCTAGAGATCTCATGGCTAGCGGGAGACAATTAGCCAAAAACATTCAGTACTTC; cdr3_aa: CSARDLMASGRQLAKNIQYF
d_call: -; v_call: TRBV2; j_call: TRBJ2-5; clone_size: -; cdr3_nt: TGTGCCAGCAAGGGAAGTCGAGGAGAACCGCAAGAGACCCAGTACTTC; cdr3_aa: CASKGSRGEPQETQYF
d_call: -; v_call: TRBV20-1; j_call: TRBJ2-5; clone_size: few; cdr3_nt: TGCAGTGCTTTGGGGGAGGTAGAACAAGAGACCCAGTACTTC; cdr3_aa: CSALGEVEQETQYF
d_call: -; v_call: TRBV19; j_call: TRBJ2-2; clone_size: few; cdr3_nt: TGTGCCAGTAGTATAGAGGCATCCGGGGAGCTGTTTTTT; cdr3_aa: CASSIEASGELFF
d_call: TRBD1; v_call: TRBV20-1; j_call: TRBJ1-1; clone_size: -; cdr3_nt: TGCAGTGCTAGAGTGCCGCGACAGGGAGTCAGCACTGAAGCTTTCTTT; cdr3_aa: CSARVPRQGVSTEAFF
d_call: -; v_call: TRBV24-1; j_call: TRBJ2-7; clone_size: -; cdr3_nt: TGTGCCACCAGAGGATCGGGCTACGAGCAGTACTTC; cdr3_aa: CATRGSGYEQYF
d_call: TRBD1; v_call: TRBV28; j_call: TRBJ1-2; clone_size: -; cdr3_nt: TGTGCCAGCACCCCAGGGCAGGGGGCAGACTATGGCTACACCTTC; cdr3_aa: CASTPGQGADYGYTF
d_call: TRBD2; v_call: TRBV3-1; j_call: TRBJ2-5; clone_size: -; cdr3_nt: TGTGCCAGCAGCCATTATACCGGGACTAGCGGGGAGACCCAGTACTTC; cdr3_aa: CASSHYTGTSGETQYF
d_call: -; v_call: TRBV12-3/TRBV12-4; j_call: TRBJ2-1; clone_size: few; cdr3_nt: TGTGCCAGCAGTCCCCGTGGTAGTAGCAATGAGCAGTTCTTC; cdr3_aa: CASSPRGSSNEQFF
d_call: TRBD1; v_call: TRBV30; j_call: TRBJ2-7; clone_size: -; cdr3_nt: TGCGCCTGGAGTGGGGACAGGGGTGACGAGCAGTACTTC; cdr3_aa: CAWSGDRGDEQYF
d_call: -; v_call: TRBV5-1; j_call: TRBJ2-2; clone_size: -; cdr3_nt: TGCGCCAGCAGCTTGCGTGGCGGGACTAACACCGGGGAGCTGTTTTTT; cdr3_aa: CASSLRGGTNTGELFF
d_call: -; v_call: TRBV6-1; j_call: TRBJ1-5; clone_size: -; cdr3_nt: TGTGCCGCTAATGGGGGAAGCAATCAGCCCCAGCATTTT; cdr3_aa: CAANGGSNQPQHF
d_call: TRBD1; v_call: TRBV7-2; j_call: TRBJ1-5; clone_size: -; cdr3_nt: TGTGCCAGCAGCTTTTATTGGGACAGTAGCAATCAGCCCCAGCATTTT; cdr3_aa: CASSFYWDSSNQPQHF
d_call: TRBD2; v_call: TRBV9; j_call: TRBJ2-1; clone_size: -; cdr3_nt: TGTGCCAGCAGCGTAGCTACGAGCGGGAGGACTGATGAGCAGTTCTTC; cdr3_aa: CASSVATSGRTDEQFF
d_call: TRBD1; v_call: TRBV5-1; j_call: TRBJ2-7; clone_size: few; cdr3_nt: TGCGCCAGCAGCTTGGGGACAGGGGCCCCCTACGAGCAGTACTTC; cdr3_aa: CASSLGTGAPYEQYF
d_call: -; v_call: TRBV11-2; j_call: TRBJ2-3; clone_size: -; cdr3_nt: TGTGCCAGCAGCTTACGGACGGATTTCGATACGCAGTATTTT; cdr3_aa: CASSLRTDFDTQYF
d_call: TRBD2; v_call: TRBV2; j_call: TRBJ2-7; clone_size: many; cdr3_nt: TGTGCCAGCAGCCCCCACCGGGGGGGCGAGCAGTACTTC; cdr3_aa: CASSPHRGGEQYF
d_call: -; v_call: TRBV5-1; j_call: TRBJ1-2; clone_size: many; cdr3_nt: TGCGCCAGCAGCTTACCGCGCGACTATGGCTACACCTTC; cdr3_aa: CASSLPRDYGYTF
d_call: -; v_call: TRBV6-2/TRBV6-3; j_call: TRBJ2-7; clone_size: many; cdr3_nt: TGTGCCAGCAGTCGGGACACGACAGGATACTCCTACGAGCAGTACTTC; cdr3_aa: CASSRDTTGYSYEQYF
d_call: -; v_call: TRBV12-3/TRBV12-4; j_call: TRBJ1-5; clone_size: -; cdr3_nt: TGTGCCAGCAGCCCAATCGGGGGTTCACGCAATCAGCCCCGGCATTTT; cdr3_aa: CASSPIGGSRNQPRHF
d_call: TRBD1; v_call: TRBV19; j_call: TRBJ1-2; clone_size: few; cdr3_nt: TGTGCCAGTAACACAGGGGCCTATGGCTACACCTTC; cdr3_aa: CASNTGAYGYTF
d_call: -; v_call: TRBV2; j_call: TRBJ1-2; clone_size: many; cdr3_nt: TGTGCCAGCAGGACAGGATACTATGGCTACACCTTC; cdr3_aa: CASRTGYYGYTF
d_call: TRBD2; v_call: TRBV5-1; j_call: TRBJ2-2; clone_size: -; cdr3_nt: TGCGCCAGCAGCCTGGGACTAGCGGGAGCCGGGGCCGGGGAGCTGTTTTTT; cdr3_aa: CASSLGLAGAGAGELFF
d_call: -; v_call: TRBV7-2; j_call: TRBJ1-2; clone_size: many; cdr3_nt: TGTGCCAGCAGCCTTAGTATCAGATCTGCTAACTATGGCTACACCTTC; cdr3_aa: CASSLSIRSANYGYTF
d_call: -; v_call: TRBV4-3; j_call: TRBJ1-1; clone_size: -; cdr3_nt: TGCGCCAGCAGCCAAGGGGGGGCGAACACTGAAGCTTTCTTT; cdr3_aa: CASSQGGANTEAFF
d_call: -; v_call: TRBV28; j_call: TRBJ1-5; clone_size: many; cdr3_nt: TGTGCCAGCCCCCCTACGGCGTGGGATCAGCCCCAGCATTTT; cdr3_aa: CASPPTAWDQPQHF
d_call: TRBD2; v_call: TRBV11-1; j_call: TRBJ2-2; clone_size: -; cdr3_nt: TGTGCCAGCAGCTCTAGGACAGGATTCGGGACTAGCGGGTATCTGGGCACCGGGGAGCTGTTTTTT; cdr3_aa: CASSSRTGFGTSGYLGTGELFF
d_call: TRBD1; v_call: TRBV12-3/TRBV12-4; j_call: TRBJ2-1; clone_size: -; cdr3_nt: TGTGCCAGCAGCCCTAACAGAGGACAGGGGGTTGTCAATGAGCAGTTCTTC; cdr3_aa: CASSPNRGQGVVNEQFF
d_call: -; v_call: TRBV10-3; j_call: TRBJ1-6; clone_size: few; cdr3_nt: TGTGCCATCAGTGGGTCGGAGGGCAGCGATAATTCACCCCTCCACTTT; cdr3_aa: CAISGSEGSDNSPLHF
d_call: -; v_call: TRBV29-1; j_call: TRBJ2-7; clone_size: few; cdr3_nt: TGCAGCGTTGAAGATCTGGGGAACGAGCAGTACTTC; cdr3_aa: CSVEDLGNEQYF
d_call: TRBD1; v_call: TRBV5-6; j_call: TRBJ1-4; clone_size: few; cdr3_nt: TGTGCCAGCAGCTTTAAATCGGGACAGAATGAAAAACTGTTTTTT; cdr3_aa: CASSFKSGQNEKLFF
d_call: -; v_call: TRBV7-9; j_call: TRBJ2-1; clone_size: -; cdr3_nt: TGTGCCAGCAGCTTAGAAGGGAGCTCCTACAATGAGCAGTTCTTC; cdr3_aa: CASSLEGSSYNEQFF
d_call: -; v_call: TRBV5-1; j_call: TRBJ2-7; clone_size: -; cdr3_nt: TGCGCCAGCAGCTCCGATTTAGCCGGATTCACCTACGAGCAGTACTTC; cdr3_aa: CASSSDLAGFTYEQYF
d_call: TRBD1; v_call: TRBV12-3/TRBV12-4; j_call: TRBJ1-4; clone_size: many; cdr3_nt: TGTGCCAGCAGTTCCCCGGGACAGGGATCAACTAATGAAAAACTGTTTTTT; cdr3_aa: CASSSPGQGSTNEKLFF
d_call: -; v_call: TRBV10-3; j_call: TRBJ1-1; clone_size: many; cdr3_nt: TGTGCCATCACCGAGACAGGGAACACTGAAGCTTTCTTT; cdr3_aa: CAITETGNTEAFF
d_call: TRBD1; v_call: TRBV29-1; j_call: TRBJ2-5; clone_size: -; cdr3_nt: TGCAGCGTTTGGAGGACAGGGACCCATGAGACCCAGTACTTC; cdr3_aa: CSVWRTGTHETQYF